This T cell receptor (beta chain) was sequenced during a study of T and B cells in COVID-19 patients. Across the whole study: Blood was sampled from COVID-19 patients who were either actively infected or recovered.

At least ten counts were recorded for this clonotype. Mismatch with germline at one junction end may stem from a read error. TRB was amplified from approximately 250-500 ng of blood genomic DNA. Multiplex PCR with BIOMED2 TRB-A/B primer pools amplified TRB rearrangements. TCRdb redid the calling of the multiplex PCR reads with MiXCR, one entry per CDR3 protein. The table includes about 17,000 distinct CDR3 sequences, 25% to 30% detected once. This CDR3 has 14 amino acids. Germline V gives CDR1 LNHDA, CDR2 SQIVND (reference sequence). This clonotype was sampled from a human donor who had recovered from COVID-19. The chain couples TRBV19 to TRBJ1-1; tentatively, D is TRBD1 (5 bases). Sequencing was performed on blood. CDR3 amino acids: CARSRGPLRTEAFF. The DNA of the CDR3 is TGTGCCAGGAGTAGGGGTCCACTTCGCACTGAAGCTTTCTTT.